One and the same sample provided the 29 T cell receptor beta chains below, sequenced in a study of regulatory T cells in long-lasting Graves disease. CDR3-region Arm-PCR and iRepertoire HTBI primers produced the TCR beta libraries. TCRdb re-called the multiplex PCR reads through MiXCR, storing one row per CDR3 protein. The sample carries approximately 400,000 distinct CDR3 sequences, about 15% recorded once. The time point denotes: newly diagnosed GD, antithyroid drugs for less than 3 months. The authors made the TCR library using RNA they extracted from PBMCs. These data were also filed under a second study, of T cells in Graves' hyperthyroidism and ophthalmopathy.

Sequencing was performed on peripheral blood mononuclear cells (PBMCs), taken at new diagnosis, from a patient treated with antithyroid drugs. These receptors all stem from a woman aged 25 to 39 with Graves disease.

The chain recombines TRBV7-9 with TRBJ2-7, with 9 nucleotides matching TRBD2. Per the germline V gene, CDR1 is SEHNR and CDR2 is FQNEAQ (reference sequence). CDR3 length equals 13 residues. The V and J ends lost 3 bases and 6 bases, in that order; junction bases with no gene match: 3. The CDR3 reads CASSFLAGVEQYF. CDR3 bases: TGTGCCAGCAGCTTTTTAGCGGGAGTCGAGCAGTACTTC.

CDR3 DNA: TGTGCCAGCAGCTTAATTAGCGGGAGGGCCACAGATACGCAGTATTTT. Protein product: CASSLISGRATDTQYF. The rearrangement uses TRBV13 and TRBJ2-3, with 11 positions matching TRBD2. The V and J ends lost 2 bases and 2 bases, in that order; junction bases with no gene match: 3. This CDR3 comprises 16 residues. CDR1 and CDR2 from the germline V gene are PRHDT and FYEKMQ (reference sequence). Full variable domain (remainder filled in from reference TRBV13 and TRBJ2-3): AAGVIQSPRHLIKEKRETATLKCYPIPRHDTVYWYQQGPGQDPQFLISFYEKMQSDKGSIPDRFSAQQFSDYHSELNMSSLELGDSALYFCASSLISGRATDTQYFGPGTRLTVL.

This clonotype was found many times. The chain couples TRBV30 to TRBJ2-3; 9 nucleotides line up with TRBD1. The CDR3 runs 15 residues. Losses at the gene ends were 0 bases for V and 6 bases for J; bases not matched to a gene: 7. The germline CDR1 and CDR2 sequences are GTSNPN and SVGIG (reference sequence). CDR3 sequence reads: CAWSVGTGTGDTQYF. The CDR3 nucleotides are TGTGCCTGGAGTGTAGGGACCGGGACAGGGGATACGCAGTATTTT.

The chain links TRBV11-3 to TRBJ2-6; tentative D call: TRBD2 (6 bases). The CDR3 extends over 16 amino acids. Between the trimmed V and J ends, which lost 5 bases and 0 bases, there was a span of 11 bases. CDR1 and CDR2 (germline): SGHNT, YENEEA. The CDR3 DNA follows: TGTGCCAGCAGCGCCCCGGAGGGCTCTGGGGCCAACGTCCTGACTTTC. The encoded protein is CASSAPEGSGANVLTF. The full variable domain, rest sourced from reference TRBV11-3 and TRBJ2-6, is EAGVVQSPRYKIIEKKQPVAFWCNPISGHNTLYWYLQNLGQGPELLIRYENEEAVDDSQLPKDRFSAERLKGVDSTLKIQPAELGDSAVYLCASSAPEGSGANVLTFGAGSRLTVL.

This clonotype was detected ten times or more. The chain links TRBV3-1 to TRBJ1-1, with D possibly being TRBD1 (5 bases). Germline V gene lookup returns CDR1 LGHDT and CDR2 YNNKEL (reference sequence). This CDR3 spans 17 amino acids. The V end lost 0 bases, the J end lost 6 bases, and 20 bases lay between the germline ends. The CDR3 sequence is CASSQELGRNRGAEAFF. The CDR3 bases are TGTGCCAGCAGCCAAGAATTAGGGAGAAACCGGGGCGCTGAAGCTTTCTTT.

This chain links TRBV20-1 with TRBJ2-7; D remains ambiguous. V lost 5 bases, J lost 2 bases, and 10 bases lay in between. CDR1 is DFQATT, CDR2 SNEGSKA, per germline (reference sequence). The CDR3 covers 12 residues. The CDR3 loop reads CSAAPWTYEQYF. CDR3 sequence (DNA): TGCAGTGCTGCCCCATGGACCTACGAGCAGTACTTC.

The chain couples TRBV2 to TRBJ2-3, with D possibly being TRBD1 (6 bases). There are 12 residues in the CDR3. Trimming left V 6 bases short and J 2 bases short, with 6 bases between. CDR1 SNHLY and CDR2 FYNNEI come from the germline V gene. CDR3 protein: CASRGATDTQYF. CDR3 nucleotides: TGTGCCAGCAGGGGGGCCACAGATACGCAGTATTTT.

The gene calls are TRBV19 and TRBJ2-1, with D tentatively TRBD2 (6 bases). Trimming shortened V by 6 bases and J by 4 bases, and 13 bases separated the two germline ends. CDR1 and CDR2 (germline): LNHDA, SQIVND (reference sequence). This CDR3 comprises 14 residues. The CDR3 region has the DNA TGTGCCAGTAGCCAAGGGGACTGGTACAATGAGCAGTTCTTC. Encoded protein: CASSQGDWYNEQFF.

This clonotype was counted at least ten times. The CDR3 spells CASSRGGTASSSYEQYF. The CDR3 DNA reads as TGTGCCAGCTCAAGAGGGGGGACAGCTTCGTCATCCTACGAGCAGTACTTC. The chain couples TRBV18 to TRBJ2-7; a possible D gene is TRBD1 (7 bases). Trimming stripped 5 bases from V and 1 base from J, with 21 bases between. This CDR3 spans 17 amino acids. Looked up from germline, CDR1 is KGHSH and CDR2 is LQKENI.

This clonotype was detected ten times or more. This chain uses TRBV20-1 with TRBJ2-5; the D gene is possibly TRBD2 (5 bases). The germline gives CDR1 DFQATT, CDR2 SNEGSKA (reference sequence). V shed 3 bases and J shed 4 bases, with 15 bases lying between them. The CDR3 has 14 amino acids. CDR3 bases: TGCAGTGCTAGGCGAGGGTCCGAGGTAGAGACCCAGTACTTC. It encodes CSARRGSEVETQYF.

This clonotype was seen ten or more times. This chain joins TRBV11-2 and TRBJ2-5, with TRBD2 identical over 13 bases. The CDR3 consists of 16 residues. With V trimmed by 2 bases and J by 2 bases, 2 bases remained unmatched. CDR1 is SGHAT and CDR2 is FQNNGV in the germline V gene. The CDR3 bases are TGTGCCAGCAGCTTAATACTAGCGGGAGGGCAAGAGACCCAGTACTTC. Translation: CASSLILAGGQETQYF.

This clonotype was detected ten times or more. The rearrangement links TRBV5-1 to TRBJ2-1; D not certain. V was cut by 1 base and J by 0 bases, with 14 bases left in between. Per the germline V gene, CDR1 is SGHRS and CDR2 is YFSETQ. The CDR3 covers 17 residues. The CDR3 nucleotides read TGCGCCAGCAGCTTGAAGATCGGCGGAAGCTCCTACAATGAGCAGTTCTTC. It translates to CASSLKIGGSSYNEQFF.

This clonotype was seen ten or more times. The chain employs TRBV2 and TRBJ1-3, with D possibly TRBD1 on 6 matching bases. This CDR3 is 20 amino acids long. Looked up from germline, CDR1 is SNHLY and CDR2 is FYNNEI. V was cut by 3 bases and J by 5 bases, with 29 bases left in between. The CDR3: CASSEQGRVGRDVRRNTIYF. The CDR3 DNA reads as TGTGCCAGCAGTGAGCAGGGGCGGGTTGGACGGGATGTCCGGCGAAACACCATATATTTT.

To note about this clonotype: One base separates it from a far larger clone, so it is likely a read error. No conserved phenylalanine or tryptophan ends this CDR3, so it is likely a read error. The V call is TRBV7-9, the J call TRBJ2-3; TRBD2 aligns across 7 bases. The CDR3 contains 16 residues. Germline V lookup: CDR1 SEHNR, CDR2 FQNEAQ (reference sequence). Germline trimming cut 6 bases from V and 6 bases from J; bases unmatched to any gene: 15. The CDR3 DNA is TGTGCCAGCAGATCCCTAGCGGAGGGAATGTCTGATACGCAGTATTTA. As protein: CASRSLAEGMSDTQYL.

At least ten counts were recorded for this clonotype. The rearrangement joins TRBV7-6 to TRBJ1-5; D is unresolved. The CDR3 contains 13 residues. V shed 5 bases and J shed 4 bases, with 9 bases lying between them. Germline CDR1 and CDR2: SGHVS and FNYEAQ. This chain's CDR3 is CASSPLGNQPQHF. The DNA of the CDR3 is TGTGCCAGCAGCCCCTTGGGGAATCAGCCCCAGCATTTT.

The chain is built from TRBV20-1 and TRBJ2-5; TRBD2 agrees at 8 bases. The J call may be incorrect, as the DNA end agrees better with TRBJ2-1. Germline values: CDR1 DFQATT, CDR2 SNEGSKA (reference sequence). This CDR3 contains 15 residues. The CDR3 spells CSASRGAGAYNEQFF. Here the CDR3 DNA reads TGCAGTGCTTCCAGGGGAGCGGGGGCCTACAATGAGCAGTTCTTC.

About this clonotype itself: This may be a read error, as it is one base from a much larger clone. The chain couples TRBV7-9 to TRBJ2-3; D is unresolved. The CDR3 spans 16 residues. CDR1 SEHNR and CDR2 FQNEAQ come from the germline V gene (reference sequence). Trimming stripped 10 bases from V and 0 bases from J, with 20 bases between. The chain's CDR3 is CANIPAIGGSTDTQYF. The CDR3, as DNA: TGTGCCAACATTCCCGCGATCGGCGGAAGCACAGATACGCAGTATTTT.

This clonotype was observed many times. The chain recombines TRBV3-1 with TRBJ2-2; D ambiguous. Trimming took off 0 bases at V and 0 bases at J, with 11 bases between the two ends. CDR1 LGHDT and CDR2 YNNKEL come from the germline V gene (reference sequence). CDR3 length: 17 amino acids. The CDR3 loop reads CASSQDLGGPNTGELFF. CDR3 DNA sequence: TGTGCCAGCAGCCAAGATCTTGGCGGTCCGAACACCGGGGAGCTGTTTTTT. Combining the CDR3 with reference TRBV3-1 and TRBJ2-2 gives the whole variable domain DTAVSQTPKYLVTQMGNDKSIKCEQNLGHDTMYWYKQDSKKFLKIMFSYNNKELIINETVPNRFSPKSPDKAHLNLHINSLELGDSAVYFCASSQDLGGPNTGELFFGEGSRLTVL.

This clonotype was seen a handful of times. V gene TRBV5-1 combines with J gene TRBJ2-3; 10 bases map to TRBD2. In germline, CDR1 is SGHRS, CDR2 YFSETQ. The CDR3 sequence is 14 residues long. The junction had 2 bases not matched to a gene; V was cut back by 4 bases and J by 3 bases. The CDR3 DNA reads TGCGCCAGCAGCGGGGGACTAGCGACAGATACGCAGTATTTT. It translates to CASSGGLATDTQYF.

This clonotype was counted only a few times. The CDR3 end shows no conserved phenylalanine or tryptophan, and so a read error is likely. The chain carries TRBV7-2 and TRBJ2-7; 7 positions match TRBD2. The CDR3 extends over 15 amino acids. J was trimmed by 7 bases and V by 6 bases; bases with no gene match: 15. The germline V gene has CDR1 SGHTA and CDR2 FQGNSA. The CDR3 spells CASRPGLQGFGEQYS. The DNA of the CDR3 is TGTGCCAGCAGACCGGGACTACAAGGCTTCGGGGAGCAGTACTCC.

The sample holds a few counts of this clonotype. A read error is possible here, since a much larger clone lies one base away. The chain links TRBV5-5 to TRBJ2-5; no clear D gene. The germline V gene encodes CDR1 SGHKS and CDR2 YYEKEE (reference sequence). Between the trimmed V and J ends, which lost 2 bases and 11 bases, there was a span of 28 bases. This CDR3 is built from 17 residues. The CDR3 coding sequence is TGTGCCAGCAGCTTCGGGCTAGATTCCTACGCCTACAATGAGCAGTACTTC. Translated: CASSFGLDSYAYNEQYF.

The sample holds many counts of this clonotype. The J gene is TRBJ2-4, the V gene TRBV7-9; D is perhaps TRBD1 or TRBD2 (5 bases each). V gave up 5 bases and J gave up 7 bases, with 18 bases separating them. Germline assignment: CDR1 SEHNR and CDR2 FQNEAQ (reference sequence). CDR3 length equals 15 residues. The CDR3 sequence is CASSARGQGWNIQYF. In DNA, the CDR3 is TGTGCCAGCAGCGCTCGCGGGCAGGGCTGGAACATTCAGTACTTC. The full variable domain, rest sourced from reference TRBV7-9 and TRBJ2-4, is DTGVSQNPRHKITKRGQNVTFRCDPISEHNRLYWYRQTLGQGPEFLTYFQNEAQLEKSRLLSDRFSAERPKGSFSTLEIQRTEQGDSAMYLCASSARGQGWNIQYFGAGTRLSVL.

This clonotype was counted only a few times. This chain links TRBV5-4 with TRBJ2-3; weak D call: TRBD2 (5 bases). The V end lost 0 bases, the J end lost 5 bases, and 7 bases lay between the germline ends. Germline V gives CDR1 SGHNT, CDR2 YYREEE (reference sequence). The length of the CDR3 is 13 residues. This CDR3 is CASSLASGDTQYF. The DNA of the CDR3 is TGTGCCAGCAGCTTGGCCAGCGGAGATACGCAGTATTTT.

This clonotype was seen more than once but under ten times. This chain connects TRBV5-1 to TRBJ2-3, with 9 positions matching TRBD2. V was pared by 4 bases and J by 5 bases, with 11 bases of the junction left unmatched. Germline-derived CDR1 and CDR2 are SGHRS and YFSETQ. The CDR3 is made up of 16 amino acids. The CDR3 sequence is CASSVSGAGGRDTQYF. The DNA for the CDR3 is TGCGCCAGCAGCGTATCGGGAGCGGGAGGTCGAGATACGCAGTATTTT.

The chain couples TRBV19 to TRBJ1-1, with no clear D. Trimming removed 6 bases at V and 4 bases at J, with 12 bases between. The germline V gene encodes CDR1 LNHDA and CDR2 SQIVND (reference sequence). The CDR3 totals 13 residues. CDR3 sequence reads: CASRLDFTTEAFF. The CDR3 DNA is TGTGCCAGTAGGCTGGACTTCACCACTGAAGCTTTCTTT.

With respect to this clonotype: Since no conserved phenylalanine or tryptophan closes the CDR3, a read error is the likely cause. The chain recombines TRBV29-1 with TRBJ2-3, with 12 bases that match TRBD1. Germline V gene sequence: CDR1 SQVTM, CDR2 ANQGSEA. The CDR3 length is 15 residues. V dropped 6 bases and J dropped 2; count of bases not matched to a gene: 6. The CDR3 is CSVGTGGIATDTQYS. Here the CDR3 DNA reads TGCAGCGTGGGGACAGGGGGCATAGCCACAGATACGCAGTATTCT.

This clonotype was detected many times. This chain uses TRBV27 with TRBJ2-3, with 8 bases matching TRBD1. V gave up 5 bases and J gave up 4 bases; unmatched junction bases: 5. The CDR3 is 14 residues long. In germline, CDR1 is MNHEY, CDR2 SMNVEV (reference sequence). The CDR3 is CASSPDRGADTQYF. CDR3 DNA sequence: TGTGCCAGCAGTCCAGACAGGGGAGCAGATACGCAGTATTTT.

This clonotype was seen a handful of times. The rearrangement uses TRBV9 and TRBJ2-2, with TRBD1 as a possible D gene (6 bases). The V end was cut by 3 bases, the J end by 5 bases, with 20 bases between. The CDR3 is made up of 17 amino acids. The germline V gene has CDR1 SGDLS and CDR2 YYNGEE. The CDR3 sequence: CASSAHRPGHNTGELFF. The CDR3 nucleotides read TGTGCCAGCAGCGCCCACCGACCGGGACACAATACCGGGGAGCTGTTTTTT.

Many counts were recorded for this clonotype. The V gene is TRBV30, the J gene TRBJ2-4; perhaps D is TRBD1 or TRBD2 (5 bases each). V was clipped by 1 base and J by 6 bases, with 10 bases between them. The CDR3 has 13 amino acids. Germline lookup yields CDR1 GTSNPN and CDR2 SVGIG (reference sequence). DNA for the CDR3: TGTGCCTGGAGTGGGACGGGACGAAACATTCAGTACTTC. Its translation: CAWSGTGRNIQYF.